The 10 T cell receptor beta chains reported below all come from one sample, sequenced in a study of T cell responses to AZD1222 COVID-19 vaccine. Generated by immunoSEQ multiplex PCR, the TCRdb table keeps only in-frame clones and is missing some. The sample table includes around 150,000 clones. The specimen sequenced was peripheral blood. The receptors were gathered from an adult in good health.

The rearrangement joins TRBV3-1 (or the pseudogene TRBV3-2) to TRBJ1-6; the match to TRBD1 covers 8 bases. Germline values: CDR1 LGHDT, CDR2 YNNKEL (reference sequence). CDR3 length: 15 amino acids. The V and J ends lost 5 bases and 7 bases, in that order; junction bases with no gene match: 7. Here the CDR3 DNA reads TGTGCCAGCAGCACCGACAGGGGTAGAAATTCACCCCTCCACTTT. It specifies CASSTDRGRNSPLHF.

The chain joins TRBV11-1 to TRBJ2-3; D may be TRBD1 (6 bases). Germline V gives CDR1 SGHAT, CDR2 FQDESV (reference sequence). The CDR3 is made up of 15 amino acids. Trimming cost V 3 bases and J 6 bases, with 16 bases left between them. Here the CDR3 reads CASSLVEGTGDTQYF. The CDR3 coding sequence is TGTGCCAGCAGCTTGGTGGAAGGTACAGGGGATACGCAGTATTTT.

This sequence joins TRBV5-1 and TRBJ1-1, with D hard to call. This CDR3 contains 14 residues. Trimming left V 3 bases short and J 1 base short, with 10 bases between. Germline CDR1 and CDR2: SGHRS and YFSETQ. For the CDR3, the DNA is TGCGCCAGCAGCTACGACACTAGGAACACTGAAGCTTTCTTT. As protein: CASSYDTRNTEAFF. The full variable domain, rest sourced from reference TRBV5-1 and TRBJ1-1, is KAGVTQTPRYLIKTRGQQVTLSCSPISGHRSVSWYQQTPGQGLQFLFEYFSETQRNKGNFPGRFSGRQFSNSRSEMNVSTLELGDSALYLCASSYDTRNTEAFFGQGTRLTVV.

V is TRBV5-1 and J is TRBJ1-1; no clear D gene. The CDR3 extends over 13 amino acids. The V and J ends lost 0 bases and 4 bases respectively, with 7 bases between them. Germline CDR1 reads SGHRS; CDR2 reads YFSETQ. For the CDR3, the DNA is TGCGCCAGCAGCTTGGTTCCGGGCACTGAAGCTTTCTTT. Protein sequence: CASSLVPGTEAFF.

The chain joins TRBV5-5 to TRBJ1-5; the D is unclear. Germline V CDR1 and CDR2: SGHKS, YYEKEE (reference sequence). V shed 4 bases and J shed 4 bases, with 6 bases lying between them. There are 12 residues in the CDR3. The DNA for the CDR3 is TGTGCCAGCAGCCAACTAAATCAGCCCCAGCATTTT. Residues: CASSQLNQPQHF.

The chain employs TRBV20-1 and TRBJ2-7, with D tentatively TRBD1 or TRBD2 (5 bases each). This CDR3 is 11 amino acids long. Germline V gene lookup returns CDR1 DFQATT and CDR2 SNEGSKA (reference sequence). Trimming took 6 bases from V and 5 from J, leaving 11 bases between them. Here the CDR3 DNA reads TGCAGTGCGGGGACGCCTGACGAGCAGTACTTC. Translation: CSAGTPDEQYF.

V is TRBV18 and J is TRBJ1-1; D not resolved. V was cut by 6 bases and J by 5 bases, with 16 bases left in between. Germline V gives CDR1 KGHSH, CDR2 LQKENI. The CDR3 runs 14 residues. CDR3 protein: CASSQAQAGTEAFF. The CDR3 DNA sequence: TGTGCCAGCTCCCAGGCCCAGGCGGGTACTGAAGCTTTCTTT.

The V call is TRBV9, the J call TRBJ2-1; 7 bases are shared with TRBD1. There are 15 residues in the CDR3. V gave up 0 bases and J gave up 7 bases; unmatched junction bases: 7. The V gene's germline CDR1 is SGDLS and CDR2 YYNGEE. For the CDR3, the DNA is TGTGCCAGCAGCGTAGCTACGGGACAGAGAAATGAGCAGTTCTTC. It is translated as CASSVATGQRNEQFF.

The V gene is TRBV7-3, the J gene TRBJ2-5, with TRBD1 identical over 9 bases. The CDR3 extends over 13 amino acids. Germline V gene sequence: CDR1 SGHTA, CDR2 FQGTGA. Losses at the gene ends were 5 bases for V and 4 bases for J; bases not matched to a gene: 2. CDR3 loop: CASSKDRGETQYF. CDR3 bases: TGTGCCAGCAGCAAGGACAGGGGAGAGACCCAGTACTTC.

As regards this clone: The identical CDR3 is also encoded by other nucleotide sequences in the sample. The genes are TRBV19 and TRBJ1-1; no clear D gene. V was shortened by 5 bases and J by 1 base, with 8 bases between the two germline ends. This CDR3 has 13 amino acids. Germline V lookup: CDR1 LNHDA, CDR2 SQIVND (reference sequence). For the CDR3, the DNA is TGTGCCAGTAGTGAAGGTGCGAACACTGAAGCTTTCTTT. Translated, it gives CASSEGANTEAFF.